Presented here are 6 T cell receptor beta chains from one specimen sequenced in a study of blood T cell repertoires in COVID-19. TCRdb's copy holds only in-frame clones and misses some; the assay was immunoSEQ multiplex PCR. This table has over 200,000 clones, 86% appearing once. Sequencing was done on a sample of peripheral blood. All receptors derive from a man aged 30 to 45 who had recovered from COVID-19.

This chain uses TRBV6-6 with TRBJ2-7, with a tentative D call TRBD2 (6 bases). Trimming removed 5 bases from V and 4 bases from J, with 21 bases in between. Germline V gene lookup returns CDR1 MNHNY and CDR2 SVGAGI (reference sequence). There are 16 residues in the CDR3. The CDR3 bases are TGTGCCAGCAGTCACGAGTGGGACGGGGGTTGGTACGAGCAGTACTTC. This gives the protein CASSHEWDGGWYEQYF.

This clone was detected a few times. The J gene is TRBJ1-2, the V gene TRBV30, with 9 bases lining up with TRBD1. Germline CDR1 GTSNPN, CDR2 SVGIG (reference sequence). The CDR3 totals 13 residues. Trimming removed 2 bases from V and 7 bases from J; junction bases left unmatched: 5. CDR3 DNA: TGTGCCTGGAGTCGAGGACAGGGGACTGGCTACACCTTC. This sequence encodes CAWSRGQGTGYTF.

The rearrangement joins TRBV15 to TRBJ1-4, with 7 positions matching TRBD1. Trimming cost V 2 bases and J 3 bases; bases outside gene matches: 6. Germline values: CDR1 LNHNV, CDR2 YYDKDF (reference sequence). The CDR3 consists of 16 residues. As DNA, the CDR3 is TGTGCCACCAGCAGACGACGGGGACAGCCTAATGAAAAACTGTTTTTT. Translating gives CATSRRRGQPNEKLFF. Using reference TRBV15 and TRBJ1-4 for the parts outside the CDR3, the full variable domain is DAMVIQNPRYQVTQFGKPVTLSCSQTLNHNVMYWYQQKSSQAPKLLFHYYDKDFNNEADTPDNFQSRRPNTSFCFLDIRSPGLGDTAMYLCATSRRRGQPNEKLFFGSGTQLSVL.

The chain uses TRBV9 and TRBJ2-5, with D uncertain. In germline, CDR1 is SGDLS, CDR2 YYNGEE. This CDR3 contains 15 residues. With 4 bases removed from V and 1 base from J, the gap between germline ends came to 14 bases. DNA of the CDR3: TGTGCCAGCAGCCCATCCCCGGGTGTCCAAGAGACCCAGTACTTC. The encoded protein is CASSPSPGVQETQYF.

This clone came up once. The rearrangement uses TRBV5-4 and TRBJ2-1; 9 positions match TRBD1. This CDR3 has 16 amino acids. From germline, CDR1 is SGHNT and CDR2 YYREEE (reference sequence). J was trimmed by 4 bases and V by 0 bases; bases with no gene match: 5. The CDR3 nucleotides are TGTGCCAGCAGCTTGGCGACGACAGGGGGTTACAATGAGCAGTTCTTC. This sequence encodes CASSLATTGGYNEQFF. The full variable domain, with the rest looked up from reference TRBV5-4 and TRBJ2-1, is ETGVTQSPTHLIKTRGQQVTLRCSSQSGHNTVSWYQQALGQGPQFIFQYYREEENGRGNFPPRFSGLQFPNYSSELNVNALELDDSALYLCASSLATTGGYNEQFFGPGTRLTVL.

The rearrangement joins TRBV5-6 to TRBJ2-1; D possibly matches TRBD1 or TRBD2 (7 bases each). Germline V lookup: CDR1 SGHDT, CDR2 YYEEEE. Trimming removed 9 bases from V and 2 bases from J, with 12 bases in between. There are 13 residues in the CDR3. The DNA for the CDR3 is TGTGCCACCAGGGGGGGGGCCTACAATGAGCAGTTCTTC. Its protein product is CATRGGAYNEQFF.